This paragraph reports one TCR beta chain. This sample stems from a study of blood T cell repertoires in COVID-19. Looking at the study overall: The United States, Italy and Spain supplied acute and convalescent COVID-19 samples.

With 1 base removed from V and 2 bases from J, the gap between germline ends came to 18 bases. The germline CDR1 and CDR2 sequences are SGHVS and FQNEAQ. This CDR3 spans 18 amino acids. In the authors' methods: Researchers report that nucleated cell counts were estimated from reference gene primer amplification. Here immunoSEQ multiplex PCR was the method, and the copy in TCRdb shows in-frame clones only, minus some. V, J and clone size derive from that table, while D and trimming were established from the DNA sequence. Among 65,000 to 85,000 clones listed, about 93% were seen once. The rearrangement links TRBV7-8 to TRBJ2-4; possibly TRBD1 for D (5 bases). The specimen sequenced was peripheral blood. This sequence originates from a human donor in a cohort sampled during active COVID-19. The CDR3 reads CASSLEGSYRGTKNIQYF. The CDR3 DNA sequence: TGTGCCAGCAGCTTAGAAGGATCCTATAGGGGAACCAAAAACATTCAGTACTTC.